The sequence of this TCR beta chain was determined in a study of blood T cell repertoires in COVID-19. The CDR3 runs to 14 residues. Trimming took off 3 bases at V and 0 bases at J, with 10 bases between the two ends. Germline V gene lookup returns CDR1 SQVTM and CDR2 ANQGSEA. Measured with immunoSEQ multiplex PCR; TCRdb has only the in-frame clones, and not every one. The table has tens of thousands of clones, roughly 80% seen once. The rearrangement joins TRBV29-1 to TRBJ2-3; TRBD2 might be the D (5 bases). The sample consisted of peripheral blood. The origin of this receptor is a woman aged 80 or over with active or convalescent COVID-19. The CDR3, as DNA: TGCAGCGTTGACCCCGGGATTAGCACAGATACGCAGTATTTT. Its protein is CSVDPGISTDTQYF.